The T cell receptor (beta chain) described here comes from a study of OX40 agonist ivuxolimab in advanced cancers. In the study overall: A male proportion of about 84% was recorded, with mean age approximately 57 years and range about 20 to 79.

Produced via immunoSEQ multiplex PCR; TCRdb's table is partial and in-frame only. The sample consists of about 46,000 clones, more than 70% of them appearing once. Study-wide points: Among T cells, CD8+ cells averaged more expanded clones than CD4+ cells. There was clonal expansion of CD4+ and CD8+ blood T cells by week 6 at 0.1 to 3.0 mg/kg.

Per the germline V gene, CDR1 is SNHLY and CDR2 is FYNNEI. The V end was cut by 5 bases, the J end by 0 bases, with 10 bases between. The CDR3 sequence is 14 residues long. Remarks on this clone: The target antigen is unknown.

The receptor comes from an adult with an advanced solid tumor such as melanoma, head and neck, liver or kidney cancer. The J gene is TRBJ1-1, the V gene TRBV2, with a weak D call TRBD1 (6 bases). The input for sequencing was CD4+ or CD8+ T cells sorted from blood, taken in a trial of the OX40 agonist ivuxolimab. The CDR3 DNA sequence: TGTGCCAGCAGTAGACAGGCCATGAACACTGAAGCTTTCTTT. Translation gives CASSRQAMNTEAFF.